This T cell receptor beta chain was identified in a study of T cells in Graves' hyperthyroidism and ophthalmopathy. Whole-study context: Peripheral blood was secured at the point of initial diagnosis, before any treatment. Study-wide results and caveats: The model foresaw ophthalmopathy a median approximately 6.3 months prior to onset.

There were TCR beta CDR3 regions amplified from RNA transcripts. A first-round RT-PCR of the TCR CDR3 used the HTBI primer set. TCRdb passed the multiplex PCR reads through MiXCR, listing each CDR3 protein once. This sample has 650,000 to 750,000 distinct CDR3 sequences, with around 15% found just once. Diagnosis of hyperthyroidism was new in patients aged 18 to 65, and its duration was under 2 months. The PBMCs had their origin in 10 ml of fresh peripheral blood. The V segment lost 0 bases and the J segment 8 bases; nucleotides outside the gene matches: 13. The CDR3 is made up of 17 amino acids. Germline-derived CDR1 and CDR2 are GTSNPN and SVGIG (reference sequence). This clonotype appeared many times. As yet, its antigen is unknown.

The chain employs TRBV30 and TRBJ2-4, with TRBD1 matching 10 bases. Sequenced sample: blood. The TCR originated in a young woman with Graves' hyperthyroidism. The CDR3 DNA reads TGTGCCTGGAGTGTACTCCGGGACAGGGGAAGGAACCACATTCAGTACTTC. It translates to CAWSVLRDRGRNHIQYF.